The 23 T cell receptor beta chains given below trace back to one sample, sequenced in a study of identical twins. TCRdb re-called the 5' RACE reads through MiXCR, storing one row per CDR3 protein. The data show about 660,000 distinct CDR3 sequences, more than 6.5% seen once. This same sample was also taken into another study, of yellow fever vaccine responses in identical twins.

The sample taken for sequencing was PBMCs. These receptors were collected from a woman aged 18-29 years in good health.

The chain recombines TRBV20-1 with TRBJ2-7; 8 nucleotides align to TRBD2. Germline V gene lookup returns CDR1 DFQATT and CDR2 SNEGSKA (reference sequence). V shed 0 bases and J 4 bases; nucleotides not matched to a gene: 8. The CDR3 is 15 amino acids. CDR3 coding DNA: TGCAGTGCTAGAGACGCGGGACTAGATTCGTACGAGCAGTACTTC. Amino acid sequence: CSARDAGLDSYEQYF.

The chain combines TRBV4-2 with TRBJ2-7; TRBD2 matches 7 bases. Germline CDR1 reads LGHNA; CDR2 reads YNFKEQ. V lost 0 bases to trimming and J lost 3 bases; unmatched junction nucleotides: 5. The CDR3 sequence is 15 residues long. The CDR3, as DNA: TGTGCCAGCAGCCAAGAACCCAGCGGGGACTACGAGCAGTACTTC. Protein product: CASSQEPSGDYEQYF.

This clonotype was seen a handful of times. This chain connects TRBV28 to TRBJ2-7; D possibly uses TRBD1 or TRBD2 (5 bases each). The CDR3 runs to 15 residues. V lost 3 bases and J lost 0, with 12 bases in between. In germline, CDR1 is MDHEN, CDR2 SYDVKM. The CDR3 sequence: CASSFRDGFSYEQYF. The CDR3 nucleotides read TGTGCCAGCAGTTTCCGGGACGGTTTCTCCTACGAGCAGTACTTC. Combining the CDR3 with reference TRBV28 and TRBJ2-7 gives the whole variable domain DVKVTQSSRYLVKRTGEKVFLECVQDMDHENMFWYRQDPGLGLRLIYFSYDVKMKEKGDIPEGYSVSREKKERFSLILESASTNQTSMYLCASSFRDGFSYEQYFGPGTRLTVT.

Ten or more counts support this clonotype. The chain has TRBV6-5 and TRBJ2-2; no firm D call. The V end was cut by 0 bases, the J end by 6 bases, with 8 bases between. Germline V lookup: CDR1 MNHEY, CDR2 SVGAGI. The CDR3 sequence is 14 residues long. The CDR3 spells CASSYSSEPGELFF. DNA of the CDR3: TGTGCCAGCAGTTACTCGTCGGAGCCCGGGGAGCTGTTTTTT.

This clonotype has ten or more counts. The chain carries TRBV5-1 and TRBJ2-7; maybe TRBD1 (5 bases). Germline CDR1 is SGHRS and CDR2 is YFSETQ. CDR3 length equals 12 residues. Trimming stripped 5 bases from V and 3 bases from J, with 9 bases between. CDR3 protein: CASRMDNYEQYF. The CDR3 nucleotides read TGCGCCAGCAGGATGGACAACTACGAGCAGTACTTC.

The chain links TRBV6-1 to TRBJ2-4; TRBD1 aligns across 7 bases. Per the germline V gene, CDR1 is MNHNS and CDR2 is SASEGT. V dropped 7 bases and J dropped 8; count of bases not matched to a gene: 20. The CDR3 has 17 residues. The CDR3 DNA sequence: TGTGCCAGCAACTCGAACCTTTTAGACAGGGACGGCGACATTCAGTACTTC. Translating gives CASNSNLLDRDGDIQYF.

The genes are TRBV6-1 and TRBJ2-7; possibly TRBD2 for D (6 bases). Germline V CDR1 and CDR2: MNHNS, SASEGT. V was shortened by 8 bases and J by 2 bases, with 16 bases between the two germline ends. This CDR3 contains 14 residues. The CDR3, as DNA: TGTGCCAGCTCGGGACTGCCAAAACCCTACGAGCAGTACTTC. Its protein product is CASSGLPKPYEQYF.

This chain uses TRBV2 with TRBJ2-5; the D call may be TRBD1 or TRBD2 (5 bases each). V gave up 6 bases and J gave up 2 bases, with 13 bases separating them. In germline, CDR1 is SNHLY, CDR2 FYNNEI. The CDR3 runs 14 residues. For the CDR3, the DNA is TGTGCCAGCAGACCCGGGACCATACAAGAGACCCAGTACTTC. Its translation: CASRPGTIQETQYF.

The chain joins TRBV5-5 to TRBJ2-1; D unclear. CDR3 size: 17 residues. With 0 bases removed from V and 1 base from J, the gap between germline ends came to 14 bases. Germline-derived CDR1 and CDR2 are SGHKS and YYEKEE (reference sequence). The CDR3 here is CASSLAKAGWSYNEQFF. For the CDR3, the DNA is TGTGCCAGCAGCTTGGCGAAGGCAGGCTGGTCCTACAATGAGCAGTTCTTC.

This clonotype came up a few times. The chain employs TRBV6-6 and TRBJ1-1, with 7 nucleotides matching TRBD1. Per germline, CDR1 MNHNY and CDR2 SVGAGI (reference sequence). The CDR3 length is 12 residues. Losses at the gene ends were 3 bases for V and 11 bases for J; bases not matched to a gene: 6. CDR3 loop: CASSYLDRVAFF. CDR3 nucleotides: TGTGCCAGCAGTTATCTTGACAGGGTTGCTTTCTTT.

This clonotype was detected only a few times. The chain has TRBV29-1 and TRBJ2-5; 13 nucleotides match TRBD2. The V segment lost 7 bases and the J segment 2 bases; nucleotides outside the gene matches: 4. Germline CDR1 reads SQVTM; CDR2 reads ANQGSEA. The CDR3 has 14 residues. CDR3 region: CSALGLAGQETQYF. CDR3 nucleotide sequence: TGCAGCGCTCTGGGACTAGCGGGGCAAGAGACCCAGTACTTC.

The table lists this clonotype with a few counts. The chain carries TRBV5-1 and TRBJ2-7; 8 bases match TRBD2. Germline lookup yields CDR1 SGHRS and CDR2 YFSETQ. The ends lost 2 bases at V and 6 bases at J; junction bases unmatched: 7. CDR3 length: 14 amino acids. CDR3 sequence: CASSFAGGISEQYF. The CDR3, as DNA: TGCGCCAGCAGCTTTGCGGGGGGCATTTCCGAGCAGTACTTC.

This rearrangement joins TRBV14 to TRBJ2-7; 8 nucleotides match TRBD2. The CDR3 covers 14 residues. The J segment lost 1 base and the V segment lost 6 bases, leaving 5 bases of the junction unmatched. Germline lookup yields CDR1 SGHDN and CDR2 FVKESK. The CDR3 sequence is CASRDSGTSYEQYF. In DNA form, the CDR3 reads TGTGCCAGCAGGGATAGCGGGACGTCCTACGAGCAGTACTTC.

This clonotype was counted only a few times. The V call is TRBV5-1, the J call TRBJ2-1; possible D gene TRBD1, 5 bases. V was clipped by 0 bases and J by 7 bases, with 17 bases between them. Germline assignment: CDR1 SGHRS and CDR2 YFSETQ. The CDR3 consists of 16 residues. CDR3 coding DNA: TGCGCCAGCAGCTTGGCCCGCAGGGAAGGGCAGAATGAGCAGTTCTTC. Amino acid sequence: CASSLARREGQNEQFF.

This clonotype was seen ten or more times. V and J are TRBV5-1 and TRBJ2-7; no clear D. Germline V lookup: CDR1 SGHRS, CDR2 YFSETQ. The CDR3 sequence is 12 residues long. Trimming took off 0 bases at V and 3 bases at J, with 4 bases between the two ends. CDR3 nucleotide sequence: TGCGCCAGCAGCTTGGATAACTACGAGCAGTACTTC. Amino acids: CASSLDNYEQYF.

This clonotype was seen at least ten times. V usage is TRBV18 and J usage is TRBJ1-2; 8 bases fit TRBD1. Germline V gives CDR1 KGHSH, CDR2 LQKENI. The CDR3 runs to 13 residues. V was pared by 6 bases and J by 3 bases, with 3 bases of the junction left unmatched. CDR3 residues: CASSRGQDYGYTF. CDR3 DNA: TGTGCCAGCTCTAGGGGACAGGACTATGGCTACACCTTC.

This clonotype showed up many times. The chain carries TRBV14 and TRBJ2-3; no firm D call. Trimming pared 4 bases from V and 2 bases from J, leaving 13 bases between. The germline CDR1 and CDR2 sequences are SGHDN and FVKESK. The CDR3 has 15 amino acids. The CDR3 DNA is TGTGCCAGCAGCCCTACGACCCGGATCACAGATACGCAGTATTTT. Protein sequence: CASSPTTRITDTQYF.

V is TRBV30 and J is TRBJ2-5; D remains ambiguous. The CDR3 has 11 amino acids. Germline CDR1 and CDR2: GTSNPN and SVGIG (reference sequence). With 0 bases removed from V and 7 bases from J, the gap between germline ends came to 6 bases. The CDR3 is CAWSVLGTQYF. CDR3 DNA: TGTGCCTGGAGTGTCTTAGGGACCCAGTACTTC. Drawing the rest from reference TRBV30 and TRBJ2-5, the complete variable domain is SQTIHQWPATLVQPVGSPLSLECTVEGTSNPNLYWYRQAAGRGLQLLFYSVGIGQISSEVPQNLSASRPQDRQFILSSKKLLLSDSGFYLCAWSVLGTQYFGPGTRLLVL.

This clonotype appeared a few times. The rearrangement uses TRBV29-1 and TRBJ2-1, with 11 nucleotides matching TRBD2. CDR3 length equals 19 residues. Germline CDR1 SQVTM, CDR2 ANQGSEA. Trimming took 1 base from V and 3 from J; bases not matched to a gene: 14. CDR3 DNA: TGCAGCGTTGAAGCTGCTTTAGCGGGAGGGCCTGATCGCTACAATGAGCAGTTCTTC. Protein sequence: CSVEAALAGGPDRYNEQFF.

A few counts support this clonotype. V and J are TRBV6-2 or TRBV6-3 and TRBJ2-3; D is undetermined. Germline loops: CDR1 MNHEY, CDR2 SVGEGT. CDR3 length: 11 residues. The V end was cut by 6 bases, the J end by 4 bases, with 5 bases between. The CDR3 DNA follows: TGTGCCAGCAGCCGTCCAGATACGCAGTATTTT. It translates to CASSRPDTQYF.

This clonotype was counted only a few times. CDR3 coding DNA: TGTGCCAGCAGCTTATTGGGGCTAGTGGCAGAGACCCAGTACTTC. This sequence encodes CASSLLGLVAETQYF. The chain carries TRBV7-9 and TRBJ2-5; D may be TRBD1 (5 bases). The CDR3 contains 15 residues. V lost 2 bases to trimming and J lost 4 bases, with 14 bases between them. Germline V gene lookup returns CDR1 SEHNR and CDR2 FQNEAQ (reference sequence). Drawing the rest from reference TRBV7-9 and TRBJ2-5, the complete variable domain is DTGVSQNPRHKITKRGQNVTFRCDPISEHNRLYWYRQTLGQGPEFLTYFQNEAQLEKSRLLSDRFSAERPKGSFSTLEIQRTEQGDSAMYLCASSLLGLVAETQYFGPGTRLLVL.

V and J are TRBV18 and TRBJ2-5, with a possible D match to TRBD1 (6 bases). Germline CDR1 KGHSH, CDR2 LQKENI. This CDR3 region has 13 residues. The V gene lost 3 bases and the J gene lost 3 bases, with 8 bases spanning the gap. The CDR3 reads CASSPRTEETQYF. For the CDR3, the DNA is TGTGCCAGCTCACCCCGGACAGAAGAGACCCAGTACTTC. Together with reference TRBV18 and TRBJ2-5, the CDR3 gives the full variable domain: NAGVMQNPRHLVRRRGQEARLRCSPMKGHSHVYWYRQLPEEGLKFMVYLQKENIIDESGMPKERFSAEFPKEGPSILRIQQVVRGDSAAYFCASSPRTEETQYFGPGTRLLVL.

This clonotype was recorded a few times. The chain carries TRBV6-1 and TRBJ1-2, with a possible D match to TRBD1 (6 bases). Trimming removed 6 bases at V and 2 bases at J, with 10 bases between. This CDR3 spans 13 amino acids. Germline V gives CDR1 MNHNS, CDR2 SASEGT. The CDR3 DNA sequence: TGTGCCAGCAGCAAAACAGGGAACTATGGCTACACCTTC. This gives the protein CASSKTGNYGYTF.